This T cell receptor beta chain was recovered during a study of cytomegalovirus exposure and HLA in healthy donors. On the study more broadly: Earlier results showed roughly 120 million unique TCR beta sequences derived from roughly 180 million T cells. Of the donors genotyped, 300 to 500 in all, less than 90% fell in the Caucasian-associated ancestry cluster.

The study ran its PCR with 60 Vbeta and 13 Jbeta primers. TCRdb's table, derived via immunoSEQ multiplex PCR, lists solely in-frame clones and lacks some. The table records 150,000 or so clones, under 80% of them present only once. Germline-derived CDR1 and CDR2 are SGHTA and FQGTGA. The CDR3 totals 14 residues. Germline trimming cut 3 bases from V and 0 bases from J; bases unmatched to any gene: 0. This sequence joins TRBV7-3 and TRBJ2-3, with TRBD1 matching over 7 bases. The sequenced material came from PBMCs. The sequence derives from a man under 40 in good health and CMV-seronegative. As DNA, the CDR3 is TGTGCCAGCAGCTTGGACAGGAGCACAGATACGCAGTATTTT. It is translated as CASSLDRSTDTQYF.